These T cell receptor beta chains were read from a single sample in a study of T cells expressing NK-cell markers. Each CDR3 protein gets one entry in TCRdb, which reprocessed the 5' RACE reads and gives no DNA. In all, the sample yields roughly 170,000 distinct CDR3 sequences. What was sequenced was blood T cells: a sorted CD56 or NKG2C T cell subset, CD4+ or CD8+ T cells, or bulk PBMC T cells (not recorded which). Receptors were obtained from a woman aged 18 to 75 in good health. Both conserved end residues are part of each CDR3.

v_call	j_call	cdr3_aa
TRBV7-3	TRBJ1-1	CASSLSGWAGNTEAFF
TRBV11-1	TRBJ2-3	CASSIGDTQYF
TRBV7-8	TRBJ2-1	CASSLRDGLGSYNEQFF
TRBV20-1	TRBJ2-2	CSANRGQGGELFF
TRBV7-2	TRBJ2-1	CASSLVSGSPGEQFF
TRBV2	TRBJ2-5	CASSQKVSETQYF
TRBV2	TRBJ1-1	CASSLQVTLFNPEAFF
TRBV12-3/TRBV12-4	TRBJ2-7	CASSSTGGHYEQYF
TRBV7-2	TRBJ2-2	CATSPGPNTGELFF
TRBV28	TRBJ2-7	CASSKGQGAYEQYF
TRBV3-1	TRBJ2-1	CASSTRTKQFF
TRBV7-9	TRBJ1-5	CASSRRDGTNQPQHF
TRBV12-3/TRBV12-4	TRBJ2-3	CASTNRVRVSTDTQYF
TRBV2	TRBJ2-5	CASSEQQRGGRETQYF
TRBV20-1	TRBJ2-7	CSARGDRGFSYEQYF
TRBV6-1	TRBJ2-7	CASRLGGLSYEQYF
TRBV4-1	TRBJ2-5	CASSQVAEYPETQYF
TRBV7-2	TRBJ2-5	CASSQLAGVGETQYF
TRBV27	TRBJ1-6	CASSLGAGQSSPLHF
TRBV3-1	TRBJ2-5	CASSQRQGRETQYF
TRBV20-1	TRBJ2-7	CSASPPDVAYEQYF
TRBV2	TRBJ2-2	CASSEVGGNTGELFF